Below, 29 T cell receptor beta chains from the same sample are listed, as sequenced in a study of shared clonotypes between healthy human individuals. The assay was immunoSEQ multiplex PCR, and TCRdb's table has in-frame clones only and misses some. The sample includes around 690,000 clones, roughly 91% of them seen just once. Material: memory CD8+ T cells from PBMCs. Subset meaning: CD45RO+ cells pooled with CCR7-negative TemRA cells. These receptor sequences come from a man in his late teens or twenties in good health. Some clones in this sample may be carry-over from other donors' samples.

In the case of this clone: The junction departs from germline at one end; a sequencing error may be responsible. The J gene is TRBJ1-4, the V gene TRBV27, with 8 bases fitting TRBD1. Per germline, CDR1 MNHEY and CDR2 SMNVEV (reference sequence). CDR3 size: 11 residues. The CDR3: CASSKDRVEVF. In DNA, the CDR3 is TGTGCCAGCAGTAAGGACAGGGTCGAGGTTTTT.

CDR3 nucleotide sequence: TGTGCCAGCAGTTTACCCCAATTGACAGGGAGAGAGACCCAGTACTTC. Protein product: CASSLPQLTGRETQYF. The V gene is TRBV28, the J gene TRBJ2-5; 7 bases match TRBD1. From germline, CDR1 is MDHEN and CDR2 SYDVKM. Unmatched junction bases numbered 10, after V lost 2 bases and J lost 4 bases. The CDR3 has 16 amino acids.

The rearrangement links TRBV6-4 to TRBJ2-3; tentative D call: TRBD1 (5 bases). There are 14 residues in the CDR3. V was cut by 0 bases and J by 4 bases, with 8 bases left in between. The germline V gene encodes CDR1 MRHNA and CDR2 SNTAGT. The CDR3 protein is CASSDSGQADTQYF. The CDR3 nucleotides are TGTGCCAGCAGTGACTCGGGGCAGGCAGATACGCAGTATTTT.

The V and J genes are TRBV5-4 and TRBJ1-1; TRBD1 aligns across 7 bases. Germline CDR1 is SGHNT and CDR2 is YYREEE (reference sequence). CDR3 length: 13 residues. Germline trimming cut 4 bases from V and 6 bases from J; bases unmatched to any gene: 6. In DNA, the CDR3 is TGTGCCAGCAGCAGAGACAGGGAAGCTGAAGCTTTCTTT. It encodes CASSRDREAEAFF.

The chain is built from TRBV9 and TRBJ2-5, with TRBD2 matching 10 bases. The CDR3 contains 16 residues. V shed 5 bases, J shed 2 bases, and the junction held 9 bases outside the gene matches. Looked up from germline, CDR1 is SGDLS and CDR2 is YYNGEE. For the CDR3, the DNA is TGTGCCAGCAGTGCCGGAGGACTAGCGGAGCAAGAGACCCAGTACTTC. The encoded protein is CASSAGGLAEQETQYF.

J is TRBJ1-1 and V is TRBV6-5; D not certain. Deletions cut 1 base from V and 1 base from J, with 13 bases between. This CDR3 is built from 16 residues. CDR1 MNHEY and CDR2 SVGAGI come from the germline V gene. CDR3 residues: CASSYLPFDGNTEAFF. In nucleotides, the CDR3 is TGTGCCAGCAGTTACTTACCCTTTGACGGGAACACTGAAGCTTTCTTT.

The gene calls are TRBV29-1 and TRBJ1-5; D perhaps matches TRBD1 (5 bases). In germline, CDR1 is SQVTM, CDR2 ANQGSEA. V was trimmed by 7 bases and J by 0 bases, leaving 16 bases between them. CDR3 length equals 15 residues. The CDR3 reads CSALTGGLSNQPQHF. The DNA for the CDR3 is TGCAGCGCCCTCACAGGTGGACTTAGCAATCAGCCCCAGCATTTT.

The CDR3 DNA sequence: TGCGCCAGCAGCCCGACTAGCGGGGACTACGAGCAGTACTTC. As protein: CASSPTSGDYEQYF. J is TRBJ2-7 and V is TRBV5-1; 11 bases line up with TRBD2. Germline trimming cut 4 bases from V and 3 bases from J; bases unmatched to any gene: 3. Germline V gene lookup returns CDR1 SGHRS and CDR2 YFSETQ. CDR3 length equals 14 residues.

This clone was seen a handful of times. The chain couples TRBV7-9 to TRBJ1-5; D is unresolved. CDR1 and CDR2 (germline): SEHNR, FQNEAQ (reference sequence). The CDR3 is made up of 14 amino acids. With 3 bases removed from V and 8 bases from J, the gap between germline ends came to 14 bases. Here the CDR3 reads CASSFGGSVEPQHF. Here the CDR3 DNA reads TGTGCCAGCAGCTTTGGCGGGTCCGTAGAGCCCCAGCATTTT.

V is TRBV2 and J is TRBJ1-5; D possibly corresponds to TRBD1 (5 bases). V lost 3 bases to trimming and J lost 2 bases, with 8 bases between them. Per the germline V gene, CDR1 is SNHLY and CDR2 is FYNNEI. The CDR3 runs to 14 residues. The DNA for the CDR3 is TGTGCCAGCAGTGATAGGGACGGCAATCAGCCCCAGCATTTT. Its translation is CASSDRDGNQPQHF.

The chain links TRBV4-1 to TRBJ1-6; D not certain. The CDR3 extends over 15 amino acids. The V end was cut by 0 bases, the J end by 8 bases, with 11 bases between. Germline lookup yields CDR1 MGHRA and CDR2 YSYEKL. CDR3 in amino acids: CASSQDPGIDSPLHF. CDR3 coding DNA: TGCGCCAGCAGCCAAGACCCAGGCATCGATTCACCCCTCCACTTT.

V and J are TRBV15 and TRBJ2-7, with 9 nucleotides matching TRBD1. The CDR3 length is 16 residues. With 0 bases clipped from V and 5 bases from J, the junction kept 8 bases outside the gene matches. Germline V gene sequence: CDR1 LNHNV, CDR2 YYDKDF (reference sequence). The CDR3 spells CATSRDRPGQGNEQYF. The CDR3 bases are TGTGCCACCAGCAGAGATCGCCCGGGACAGGGAAACGAGCAGTACTTC.

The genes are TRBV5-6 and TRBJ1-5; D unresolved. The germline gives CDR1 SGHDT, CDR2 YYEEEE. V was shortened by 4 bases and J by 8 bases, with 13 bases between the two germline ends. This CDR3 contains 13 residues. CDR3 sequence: CASSRADGKPQHF. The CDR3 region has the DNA TGTGCCAGCAGCAGAGCGGACGGCAAGCCCCAGCATTTT.

The CDR3 here is CASSLSGRRYEQYF. The CDR3 nucleotides are TGTGCCAGCAGCTTAAGCGGGAGGCGCTACGAGCAGTACTTC. The chain is built from TRBV5-4 and TRBJ2-7; 9 bases are shared with TRBD2. Germline CDR1 SGHNT, CDR2 YYREEE (reference sequence). With 2 bases clipped from V and 3 bases from J, the junction kept 3 bases outside the gene matches. CDR3 size: 14 residues.

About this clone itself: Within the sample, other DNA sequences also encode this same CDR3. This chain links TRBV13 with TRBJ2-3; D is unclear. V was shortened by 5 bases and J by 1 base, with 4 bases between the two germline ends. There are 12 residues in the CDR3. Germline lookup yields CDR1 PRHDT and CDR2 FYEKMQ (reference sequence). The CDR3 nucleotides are TGTGCCAGCAGCCCCGGCACAGATACGCAGTATTTT. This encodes CASSPGTDTQYF.

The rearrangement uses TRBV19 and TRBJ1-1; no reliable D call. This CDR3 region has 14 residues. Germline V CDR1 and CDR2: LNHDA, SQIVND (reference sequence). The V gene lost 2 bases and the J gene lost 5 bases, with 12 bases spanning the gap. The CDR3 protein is CASSILGWGTEAFF. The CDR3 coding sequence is TGTGCCAGTAGTATACTGGGGTGGGGTACTGAAGCTTTCTTT.

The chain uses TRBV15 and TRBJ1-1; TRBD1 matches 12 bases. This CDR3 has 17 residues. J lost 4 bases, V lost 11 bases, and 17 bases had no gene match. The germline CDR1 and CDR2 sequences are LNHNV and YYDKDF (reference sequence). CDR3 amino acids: CAAGTGGAEGRGTEAFF. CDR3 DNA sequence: TGTGCCGCCGGGACAGGGGGCGCCGAAGGGAGAGGCACTGAAGCTTTCTTT.

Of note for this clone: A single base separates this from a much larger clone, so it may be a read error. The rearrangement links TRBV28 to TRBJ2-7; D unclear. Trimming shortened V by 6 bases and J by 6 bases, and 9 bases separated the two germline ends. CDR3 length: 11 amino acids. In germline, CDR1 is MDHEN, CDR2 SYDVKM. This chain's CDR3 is CASSPGGEQYF. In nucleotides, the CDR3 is TGTGCCAGCAGCCCCGGTGGCGAGCAGTACTTC.

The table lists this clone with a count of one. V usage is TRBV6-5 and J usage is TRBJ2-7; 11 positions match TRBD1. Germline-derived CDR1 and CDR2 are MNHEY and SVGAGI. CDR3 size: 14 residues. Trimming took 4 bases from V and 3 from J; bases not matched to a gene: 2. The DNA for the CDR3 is TGTGCCAGCAGTTCCGGGACAGGGGGCTACGAGCAGTACTTC. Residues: CASSSGTGGYEQYF.

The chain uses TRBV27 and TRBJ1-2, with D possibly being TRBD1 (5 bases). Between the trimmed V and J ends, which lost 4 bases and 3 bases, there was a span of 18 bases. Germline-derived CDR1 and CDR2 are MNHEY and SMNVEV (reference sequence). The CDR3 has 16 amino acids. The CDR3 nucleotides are TGTGCCAGCAGTTCCCTCTTACAGGCAGATTACTATGGCTACACCTTC. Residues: CASSSLLQADYYGYTF.

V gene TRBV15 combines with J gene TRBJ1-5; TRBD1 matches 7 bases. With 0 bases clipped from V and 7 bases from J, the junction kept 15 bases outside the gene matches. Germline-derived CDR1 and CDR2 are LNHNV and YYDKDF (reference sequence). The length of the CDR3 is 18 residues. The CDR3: CATSRDGAGGVREQPQHF. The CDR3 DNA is TGTGCCACCAGCAGAGATGGAGCAGGGGGTGTTCGGGAGCAGCCCCAGCATTTT.

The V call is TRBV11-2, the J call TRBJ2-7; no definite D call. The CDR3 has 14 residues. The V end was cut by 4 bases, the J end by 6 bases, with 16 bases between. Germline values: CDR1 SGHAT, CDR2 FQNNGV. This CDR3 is CASSSTTGWLEQYF. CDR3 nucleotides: TGTGCCAGCAGCTCCACAACCGGGTGGCTCGAGCAGTACTTC.

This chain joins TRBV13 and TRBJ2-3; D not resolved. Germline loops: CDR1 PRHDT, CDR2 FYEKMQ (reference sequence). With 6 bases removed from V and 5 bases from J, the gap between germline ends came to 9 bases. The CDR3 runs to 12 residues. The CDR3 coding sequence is TGTGCCAGCAGTTACAACGGAGATACGCAGTATTTT. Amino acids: CASSYNGDTQYF.

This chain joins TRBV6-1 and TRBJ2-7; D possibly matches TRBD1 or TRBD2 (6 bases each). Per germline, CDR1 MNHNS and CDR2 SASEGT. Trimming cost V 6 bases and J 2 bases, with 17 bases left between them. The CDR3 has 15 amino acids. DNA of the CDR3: TGTGCCAGCAGGAGGGGGACCGGGGGTGCCTACGAGCAGTACTTC. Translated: CASRRGTGGAYEQYF.

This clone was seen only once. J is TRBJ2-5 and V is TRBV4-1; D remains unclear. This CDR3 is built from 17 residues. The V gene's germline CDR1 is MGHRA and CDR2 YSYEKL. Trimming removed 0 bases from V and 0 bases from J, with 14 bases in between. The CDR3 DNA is TGCGCCAGCAGCCAAGATCGTGGCAGCCCAGACCAAGAGACCCAGTACTTC. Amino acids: CASSQDRGSPDQETQYF.

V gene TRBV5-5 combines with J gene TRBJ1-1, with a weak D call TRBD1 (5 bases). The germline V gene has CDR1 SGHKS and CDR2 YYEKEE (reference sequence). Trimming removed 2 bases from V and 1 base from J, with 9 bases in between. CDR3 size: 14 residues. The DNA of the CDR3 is TGTGCCAGCAGCTTTCTTAGGGGGAACACTGAAGCTTTCTTT. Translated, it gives CASSFLRGNTEAFF.

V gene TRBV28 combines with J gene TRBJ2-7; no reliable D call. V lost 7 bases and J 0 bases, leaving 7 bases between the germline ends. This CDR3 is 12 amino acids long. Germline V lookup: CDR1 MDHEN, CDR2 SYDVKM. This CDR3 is CASKPSSYEQYF. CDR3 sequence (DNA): TGTGCCAGCAAGCCTAGCTCCTACGAGCAGTACTTC.

This CDR3 reads CASSEARAGGYEQYF. The DNA of the CDR3 is TGTGCCAGCAGTGAAGCCAGAGCGGGAGGGTACGAGCAGTACTTC. The genes are TRBV6-1 and TRBJ2-7; 10 nucleotides agree with TRBD2. Losses at the gene ends were 0 bases for V and 4 bases for J; bases not matched to a gene: 3. This CDR3 has 15 amino acids. Germline assignment: CDR1 MNHNS and CDR2 SASEGT.

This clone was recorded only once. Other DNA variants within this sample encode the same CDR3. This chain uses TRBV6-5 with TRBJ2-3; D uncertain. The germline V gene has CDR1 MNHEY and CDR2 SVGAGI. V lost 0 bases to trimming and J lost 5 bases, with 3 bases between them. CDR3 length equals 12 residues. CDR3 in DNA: TGTGCCAGCAGTTACTCGGGAGATACGCAGTATTTT. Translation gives CASSYSGDTQYF.